The 30 T cell receptor beta chains reported below all come from one sample, sequenced in a study of technical replicates of blood from four donors. TCRdb keeps only in-frame clones here, not all; method: immunoSEQ multiplex PCR. The table records tens of thousands of clones, approximately 95% of them present only once. Sequences were obtained from T cells isolated from PBMCs. These receptors were taken from a human donor in good health.

This chain joins TRBV19 and TRBJ2-1; a weak D match, TRBD2 (5 bases). From germline, CDR1 is LNHDA and CDR2 SQIVND (reference sequence). The CDR3 spans 14 residues. V was clipped by 6 bases and J by 4 bases, with 13 bases between them. Written as DNA, the CDR3 is TGTGCCAGTAGCCCGGAGGCGGTATACAATGAGCAGTTCTTC. It encodes CASSPEAVYNEQFF.

The chain links TRBV21-1 to TRBJ2-7; the table's D call of TRBD2 was not tested on the DNA. TRBV21-1 is marked as a pseudogene. CDR3 length equals 19 residues. The CDR3 protein is CASSTTAGEGAKSGTIQYF. CDR3 DNA sequence: TGTGCCAGCAGCACAACGGCGGGAGAAGGGGCTAAGTCGGGCACTATACAGTACTTC.

The V and J genes are TRBV18 and TRBJ1-4; D is uncertain. This CDR3 is 14 amino acids long. V lost 4 bases to trimming and J lost 3 bases, with 9 bases between them. The germline V gene has CDR1 KGHSH and CDR2 LQKENI. The chain's CDR3 is CASSQETANEKLFF. DNA for the CDR3: TGTGCCAGCTCACAAGAAACTGCTAATGAAAAACTGTTTTTT.

The rearrangement joins TRBV11-2 to TRBJ1-1; tentatively, D is TRBD1 (5 bases). There are 15 residues in the CDR3. Trimming took off 1 base at V and 6 bases at J, with 15 bases between the two ends. From germline, CDR1 is SGHAT and CDR2 FQNNGV. CDR3 sequence reads: CASSLVLRGNSEAFF. The CDR3 DNA reads TGTGCCAGCAGCTTAGTATTAAGGGGCAACTCTGAAGCTTTCTTT.

In DNA, the CDR3 is TGCGCCAGCAGCCAAGATTCCTACAGGGAAGCTTTCTTT. Amino acids: CASSQDSYREAFF. This chain joins TRBV4-3 and TRBJ1-1, with a weak D call TRBD1 (5 bases). The germline gives CDR1 LGHNA, CDR2 YSLEER. With 0 bases removed from V and 8 bases from J, the gap between germline ends came to 10 bases. The CDR3 consists of 13 residues.

In this sample, this clone turned up once. The V and J genes are TRBV6-4 and TRBJ2-2, with 7 positions matching TRBD1. V was pared by 6 bases and J by 8 bases, with 6 bases of the junction left unmatched. CDR1 is MRHNA, CDR2 SNTAGT, per germline. The CDR3 totals 13 residues. The CDR3 DNA is TGTGCCAGCAGAGGACAGGACAGAGGGGAGCTGTTTTTT. Protein sequence: CASRGQDRGELFF.

This sequence joins TRBV10-3 and TRBJ2-5, with a possible D match to TRBD2 (6 bases). The CDR3 is 15 amino acids. V lost 10 bases to trimming and J lost 1 base, with 19 bases between them. From germline, CDR1 is ENHRY and CDR2 SYGVKD. DNA for the CDR3: TGTGCCAGCACCCCGGGACTGATGGGCCAAGAGACCCAGTACTTC. The encoded protein is CASTPGLMGQETQYF.

This clone occurred once. The chain carries TRBV10-3 and TRBJ1-5, with D uncertain. The V gene lost 0 bases and the J gene lost 5 bases, with 8 bases spanning the gap. From germline, CDR1 is ENHRY and CDR2 SYGVKD. The CDR3 loop spans 14 amino acids. The DNA of the CDR3 is TGTGCCATCAGTGAGTCGGTAGTGGATCAGCCCCAGCATTTT. Translating gives CAISESVVDQPQHF.

The genes are TRBV29-1 and TRBJ1-1; 7 bases fit TRBD1. The junction had 6 bases not matched to a gene; V was cut back by 4 bases and J by 4 bases. Germline-derived CDR1 and CDR2 are SQVTM and ANQGSEA. The CDR3 contains 13 residues. CDR3 loop: CSVGGQIGTEAFF. Here the CDR3 DNA reads TGCAGCGTTGGGGGACAGATCGGCACTGAAGCTTTCTTT.

The rearrangement links TRBV5-6 to TRBJ1-1; maybe TRBD1 (6 bases). V was clipped by 0 bases and J by 4 bases, with 10 bases between them. The CDR3 covers 14 residues. Germline V gene data show CDR1 as SGHDT and CDR2 as YYEEEE. CDR3 protein: CASSLDRVSTEAFF. The CDR3 nucleotides read TGTGCCAGCAGCTTGGACAGGGTGAGCACTGAAGCTTTCTTT.

J is TRBJ2-7 and V is TRBV11-3; D is undetermined. Germline V gene lookup returns CDR1 SGHNT and CDR2 YENEEA. This CDR3 is 11 amino acids long. V lost 6 bases and J 0 bases, leaving 3 bases between the germline ends. This chain's CDR3 is CASSISYEQYF. In nucleotides, the CDR3 is TGTGCCAGCAGTATCTCCTACGAGCAGTACTTC.

The genes are TRBV27 and TRBJ1-2; 9 bases match TRBD1. The V gene's germline CDR1 is MNHEY and CDR2 SMNVEV (reference sequence). With 7 bases clipped from V and 5 bases from J, the junction kept 11 bases outside the gene matches. CDR3 size: 15 residues. The CDR3 protein is CASKMGTGPTYGYTF. CDR3 sequence (DNA): TGTGCCAGCAAAATGGGGACAGGGCCCACTTATGGCTACACCTTC.

V is TRBV7-2 and J is TRBJ2-7; 9 nucleotides align to TRBD1. V shed 1 base, J shed 4 bases, and the junction held 11 bases outside the gene matches. CDR3 length: 17 amino acids. The germline V gene has CDR1 SGHTA and CDR2 FQGNSA. The CDR3 spells CASSLVFMRQGEYEQYF. The CDR3 DNA is TGTGCCAGCAGCTTAGTCTTCATGAGACAGGGGGAGTACGAGCAGTACTTC.

V and J are TRBV7-2 and TRBJ2-7; 8 bases are shared with TRBD2. Germline V gene lookup returns CDR1 SGHTA and CDR2 FQGNSA. The CDR3 extends over 14 amino acids. The J segment lost 1 base and the V segment lost 4 bases, leaving 3 bases of the junction unmatched. CDR3 region: CASSSLAGSYEQYF. For the CDR3, the DNA is TGTGCCAGCAGCTCGTTAGCGGGATCCTACGAGCAGTACTTC. Drawing the rest from reference TRBV7-2 and TRBJ2-7, the complete variable domain is GAGVSQSPSNKVTEKGKDVELRCDPISGHTALYWYRQSLGQGLEFLIYFQGNSAPDKSGLPSDRFSAERTGGSVSTLTIQRTQQEDSAVYLCASSSLAGSYEQYFGPGTRLTVT.

The chain joins TRBV4-2 to TRBJ1-3, with D possibly being TRBD1 (6 bases). V lost 4 bases, J lost 1 base, and 17 bases lay in between. The length of the CDR3 is 17 residues. Germline CDR1 is LGHNA and CDR2 is YNFKEQ. The CDR3 reads CASSLNPTGRSGNTIYF. As DNA, the CDR3 is TGTGCCAGCAGCCTAAATCCGACAGGTCGTTCTGGAAACACCATATATTTT.

The chain carries TRBV19 and TRBJ1-2, with D possibly matching TRBD1 (6 bases). The CDR3 runs 15 residues. Trimming left V 7 bases short and J 4 bases short, with 19 bases between. From germline, CDR1 is LNHDA and CDR2 SQIVND (reference sequence). CDR3 region: CASTRNREGAYGYTF. CDR3 DNA: TGTGCCAGTACTAGAAACAGGGAAGGGGCCTATGGCTACACCTTC. The complete variable domain, with remaining parts taken from reference TRBV19 and TRBJ1-2, reads DGGITQSPKYLFRKEGQNVTLSCEQNLNHDAMYWYRQDPGQGLRLIYYSQIVNDFQKGDIAEGYSVSREKKESFPLTVTSAQKNPTAFYLCASTRNREGAYGYTFGSGTRLTVV.

The rearrangement links TRBV9 to TRBJ2-1; D is uncertain. The germline CDR1 and CDR2 sequences are SGDLS and YYNGEE. The CDR3 spans 12 residues. The germline V and J ends were trimmed by 3 bases and 9 bases, with 10 bases remaining between them. CDR3 nucleotides: TGTGCCAGCAGCGCCGGAGATCCTGAGCAGTTCTTC. Protein product: CASSAGDPEQFF.

The rearrangement joins TRBV2 to TRBJ2-1, with D maybe TRBD2 (6 bases). This CDR3 region has 14 residues. V lost 7 bases to trimming and J lost 4 bases, with 14 bases between them. The germline gives CDR1 SNHLY, CDR2 FYNNEI. CDR3 amino acids: CASKGPSAYNEQFF. In DNA, the CDR3 is TGTGCCAGCAAAGGTCCTAGCGCATACAATGAGCAGTTCTTC.

The chain recombines TRBV10-3 with TRBJ2-7; D remains ambiguous. Germline values: CDR1 ENHRY, CDR2 SYGVKD. This CDR3 comprises 14 residues. Trimming took 4 bases from V and 0 from J, leaving 10 bases between them. The CDR3 reads CAISGNWLSYEQYF. The CDR3 nucleotides are TGTGCCATCAGTGGTAATTGGCTCTCCTACGAGCAGTACTTC.

This sequence joins TRBV7-2 and TRBJ1-2, with 7 bases identical to TRBD1. Germline V lookup: CDR1 SGHTA, CDR2 FQGNSA. V trimming: 1 base; J trimming: 8 bases; junction bases outside the gene matches: 13. The length of the CDR3 is 16 residues. The CDR3 sequence is CASSLGWPGGSYGYTF. The CDR3 DNA is TGTGCCAGCAGCTTAGGGTGGCCAGGGGGGAGTTACGGCTACACCTTC.

This chain links TRBV7-3 with TRBJ2-1; the match to TRBD2 covers 9 bases. CDR3 length: 15 amino acids. Looked up from germline, CDR1 is SGHTA and CDR2 is FQGTGA. The V and J ends lost 6 bases and 6 bases, in that order; junction bases with no gene match: 9. The CDR3 is CASSPNPGLANEQFF. For the CDR3, the DNA is TGTGCCAGCAGTCCCAATCCGGGACTAGCCAATGAGCAGTTCTTC.

J is TRBJ2-7 and V is TRBV6-1, with D perhaps TRBD1 (6 bases). Germline V gene sequence: CDR1 MNHNS, CDR2 SASEGT. The CDR3 spans 14 residues. V was shortened by 7 bases and J by 3 bases, with 16 bases between the two germline ends. Written as DNA, the CDR3 is TGTGCCAGCATTATACAGGGTCCTTTCTACGAGCAGTACTTC. Translating gives CASIIQGPFYEQYF.

J is TRBJ2-2 and V is TRBV6-5; a possible D gene is TRBD1 (6 bases). This CDR3 region has 15 residues. V lost 4 bases and J 5 bases, leaving 14 bases between the germline ends. Per germline, CDR1 MNHEY and CDR2 SVGAGI. CDR3 loop: CASSSAGERTGELFF. For the CDR3, the DNA is TGTGCCAGCAGTTCAGCAGGGGAGAGGACCGGGGAGCTGTTTTTT.

CDR3 protein: CASSIDLRTGHYEQYF. The CDR3 coding sequence is TGTGCCAGTAGTATAGATCTTCGGACAGGGCATTACGAGCAGTACTTC. V is TRBV19 and J is TRBJ2-7; TRBD1 matches at 8 bases. Germline CDR1 reads LNHDA; CDR2 reads SQIVND (reference sequence). This CDR3 spans 16 amino acids. Germline trimming cut 0 bases from V and 4 bases from J; bases unmatched to any gene: 8.

The rearrangement links TRBV28 to TRBJ2-3; D might be TRBD1 (7 bases). This CDR3 is built from 14 residues. V lost 3 bases and J lost 4, with 11 bases in between. Per germline, CDR1 MDHEN and CDR2 SYDVKM. CDR3 DNA: TGTGCCAGCAGTTTTGGAGGGGGCTCAGATACGCAGTATTTT. Translating it yields CASSFGGGSDTQYF.

The chain has TRBV4-1 and TRBJ2-2, with 11 bases fitting TRBD2. Germline loops: CDR1 MGHRA, CDR2 YSYEKL. Trimming took 4 bases from V and 7 from J; bases not matched to a gene: 2. This CDR3 is built from 14 residues. CDR3 sequence reads: CASSLLAGGGELFF. The CDR3 DNA reads TGCGCCAGCAGCCTCCTAGCGGGGGGCGGGGAGCTGTTTTTT.

This chain uses TRBV28 with TRBJ1-5; no clear D. V was shortened by 7 bases and J by 4 bases, with 20 bases between the two germline ends. CDR3 length: 16 residues. CDR1 and CDR2 from the germline V gene are MDHEN and SYDVKM. CDR3 nucleotide sequence: TGTGCCAGCAACTTGGGGTGGAAGCGGGCAAATCAGCCCCAGCATTTT. Protein: CASNLGWKRANQPQHF.

The rearrangement joins TRBV7-3 to TRBJ2-7; TRBD1 matches 9 bases. The CDR3 is made up of 13 amino acids. The germline V gene encodes CDR1 SGHTA and CDR2 FQGTGA. Trimming removed 3 bases from V and 6 bases from J; junction bases left unmatched: 3. DNA for the CDR3: TGTGCCAGCAGCTTGGGACAGGGAGGCGAGCAGTACTTC. Its protein is CASSLGQGGEQYF. The whole variable domain, remainder taken from reference TRBV7-3 and TRBJ2-7, is GAGVSQTPSNKVTEKGKYVELRCDPISGHTALYWYRQSLGQGPEFLIYFQGTGAADDSGLPNDRFFAVRPEGSVSTLKIQRTERGDSAVYLCASSLGQGGEQYFGPGTRLTVT.

The chain is built from TRBV7-9 and TRBJ2-1; 7 nucleotides line up with TRBD1. Germline CDR1 is SEHNR and CDR2 is FQNEAQ (reference sequence). Germline trimming cut 3 bases from V and 9 bases from J; bases unmatched to any gene: 2. The CDR3 runs 12 residues. CDR3 sequence: CASSLTGTEQFF. CDR3 nucleotides: TGTGCCAGCAGCTTGACAGGGACTGAGCAGTTCTTC. The full variable domain, in which reference TRBV7-9 and TRBJ2-1 provide the parts outside the CDR3, is DTGVSQNPRHKITKRGQNVTFRCDPISEHNRLYWYRQTLGQGPEFLTYFQNEAQLEKSRLLSDRFSAERPKGSFSTLEIQRTEQGDSAMYLCASSLTGTEQFFGPGTRLTVL.

The chain uses TRBV5-4 and TRBJ1-4, with D possibly matching TRBD1 (6 bases). CDR1 SGHNT and CDR2 YYREEE come from the germline V gene (reference sequence). V shed 0 bases and J shed 4 bases, with 10 bases lying between them. The CDR3 loop spans 15 amino acids. The CDR3 loop reads CASSLGRGFNEKLFF. CDR3 bases: TGTGCCAGCAGCTTGGGTAGGGGGTTTAATGAAAAACTGTTTTTT.